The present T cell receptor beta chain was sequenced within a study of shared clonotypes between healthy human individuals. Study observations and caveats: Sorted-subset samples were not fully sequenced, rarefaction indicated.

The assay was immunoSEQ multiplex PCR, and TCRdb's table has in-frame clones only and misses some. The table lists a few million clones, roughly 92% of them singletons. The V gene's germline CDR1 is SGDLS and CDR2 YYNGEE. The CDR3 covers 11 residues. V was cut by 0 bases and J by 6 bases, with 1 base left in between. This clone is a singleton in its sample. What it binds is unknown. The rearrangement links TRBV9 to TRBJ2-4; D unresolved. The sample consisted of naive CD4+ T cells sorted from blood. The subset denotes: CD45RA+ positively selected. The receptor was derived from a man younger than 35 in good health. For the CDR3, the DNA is TGTGCCAGCAGCGTAGGAAACATTCAGTACTTC. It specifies CASSVGNIQYF.